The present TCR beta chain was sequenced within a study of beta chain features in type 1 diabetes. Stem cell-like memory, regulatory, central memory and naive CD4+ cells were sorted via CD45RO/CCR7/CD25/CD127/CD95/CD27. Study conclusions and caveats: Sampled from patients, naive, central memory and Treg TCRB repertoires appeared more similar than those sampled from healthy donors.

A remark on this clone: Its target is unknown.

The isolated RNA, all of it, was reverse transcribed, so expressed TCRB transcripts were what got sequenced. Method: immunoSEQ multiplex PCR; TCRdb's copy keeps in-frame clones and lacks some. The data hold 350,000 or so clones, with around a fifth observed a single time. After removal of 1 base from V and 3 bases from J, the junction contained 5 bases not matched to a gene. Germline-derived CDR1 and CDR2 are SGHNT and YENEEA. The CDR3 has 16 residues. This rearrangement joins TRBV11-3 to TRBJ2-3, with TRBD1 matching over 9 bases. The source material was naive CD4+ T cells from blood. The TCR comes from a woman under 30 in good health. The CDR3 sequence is CASSLAAGTGTDTQYF. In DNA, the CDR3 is TGTGCCAGCAGCTTAGCCGCCGGGACAGGGACAGATACGCAGTATTTT.